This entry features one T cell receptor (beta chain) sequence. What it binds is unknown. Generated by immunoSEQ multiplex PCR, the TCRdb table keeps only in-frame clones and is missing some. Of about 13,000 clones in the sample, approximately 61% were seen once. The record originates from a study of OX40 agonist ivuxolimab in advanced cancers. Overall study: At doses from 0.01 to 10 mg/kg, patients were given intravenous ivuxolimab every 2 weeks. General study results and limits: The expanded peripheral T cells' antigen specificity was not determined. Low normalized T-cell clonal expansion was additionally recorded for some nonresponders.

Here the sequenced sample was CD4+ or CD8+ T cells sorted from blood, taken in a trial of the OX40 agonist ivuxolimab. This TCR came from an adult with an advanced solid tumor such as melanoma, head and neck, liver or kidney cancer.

CDR3 DNA sequence: TGTGCCAGCAGCCAGGGACAGGTTAAGATCGGGGAGCTGTTTTTT. Amino acids: CASSQGQVKIGELFF. J is TRBJ2-2 and V is TRBV6-5, with 8 positions matching TRBD1. The CDR3 totals 15 residues. Trimming took 6 bases from V and 7 from J; bases not matched to a gene: 10. The germline gives CDR1 MNHEY, CDR2 SVGAGI.